A selection of T cell receptor beta chains follows, all from one sample in a study of CD8+CD57+ T cells in acquired aplastic anemia. TCRdb re-analysed the reads in MiXCR, keeping a single row per CDR3 protein. The sample contains some 160,000 distinct CDR3 sequences, around 48% of which appear only once. The sequencing sample was made of sorted CD4+, CD8+, or CD8+CD57+ T cells (not recorded which) from PBMCs. The source of these receptors is a human donor with aplastic anemia. CDR3s include the opening cysteine and the closing phenylalanine or tryptophan. A D gene is named only where the DNA matches it firmly. Clone size is stated in some rows and not others, as once, few, many or a class when expanded.

abundance	v_gene	d_gene	j_gene	CDR3aa	CDR3nt
-	TRBV24-1	TRBD2	TRBJ2-7	CANLLAGSGDYEQYF	TGTGCCAACCTACTAGCGGGTTCGGGGGACTACGAGCAGTACTTC
-	TRBV7-2	-	TRBJ1-6	CASSRSSGEPPLHF	TGTGCCAGCAGCAGGTCCTCCGGGGAGCCACCCCTCCACTTT
-	TRBV7-2	-	TRBJ2-3	CASSLAGEDTQYF	TGTGCCAGCAGCTTAGCGGGGGAAGATACGCAGTATTTT
many	TRBV11-2	TRBD2	TRBJ2-3	CASSSLPGLAGEPDTQYF	TGTGCCAGCAGCTCCCTGCCGGGACTAGCGGGAGAGCCAGATACGCAGTATTTT
-	TRBV4-2	-	TRBJ2-2	CASTKTGRPGYTGELFF	TGTGCCAGCACCAAGACCGGACGGCCCGGGTACACCGGGGAGCTGTTTTTT
-	TRBV7-8	TRBD2	TRBJ2-7	CASSLGRSSGIYEQYF	TGTGCCAGCAGCTTAGGGCGGTCTAGCGGCATCTACGAGCAGTACTTC
-	TRBV19	-	TRBJ1-5	CASSLSGHFSQPQHF	TGTGCCAGCAGTTTATCGGGACATTTTTCTCAGCCCCAGCATTTT
-	TRBV9	-	TRBJ2-5	CASSASQETQYF	TGTGCCAGCAGCGCCTCACAAGAGACCCAGTACTTC
-	TRBV10-3	-	TRBJ1-6	CAVSDGGWALHF	TGTGCCGTCAGTGACGGGGGGTGGGCCCTCCACTTT
many	TRBV19	TRBD1	TRBJ2-7	CASSIGTGVTYEQYF	TGTGCCAGTAGTATAGGGACAGGGGTGACCTACGAGCAGTACTTC
many	TRBV6-5	-	TRBJ2-5	CASSYMGATQYF	TGTGCCAGCAGTTACATGGGGGCCACCCAGTACTTC
-	TRBV14	TRBD2	TRBJ2-1	CASSHGLAGGHEQFF	TGTGCCAGCAGCCACGGACTAGCGGGAGGGCATGAGCAGTTCTTC
few	TRBV10-3	-	TRBJ2-7	CAISDSSYEQYF	TGTGCCATCAGTGACAGCTCCTACGAGCAGTACTTC
many	TRBV7-9	-	TRBJ2-7	CASSLATYEQYF	TGTGCCAGCAGCTTAGCGACCTACGAGCAGTACTTC
many	TRBV9	-	TRBJ2-3	CASSSSRDVNF	TGTGCCAGCAGCTCCAGCCGGGACGTAAATTTT
many	TRBV2	-	TRBJ1-2	CASSEWRSFYGYTF	TGTGCCAGCAGTGAGTGGCGGAGTTTCTATGGCTACACCTTC
few	TRBV24-1	-	TRBJ2-3	CATSEASTDTQYF	TGTGCCACCAGTGAGGCTAGCACAGATACGCAGTATTTT
few	TRBV10-3	TRBD1	TRBJ1-1	CASSYTGDTEAFF	TGTGCCAGCAGTTATACAGGGGACACTGAAGCTTTCTTT
-	TRBV10-3	-	TRBJ2-7	CAISEGLSIYEQYF	TGTGCCATCAGTGAGGGACTCTCAATCTACGAGCAGTACTTC
many	TRBV5-5	TRBD1	TRBJ1-2	CASSRRTGEGYTF	TGTGCCAGCAGCCGGCGGACAGGGGAAGGCTACACCTTC
many	TRBV9	-	TRBJ1-6	CASSASGRSSYNSPLHF	TGTGCCAGCAGCGCCTCAGGGAGAAGCTCCTATAATTCACCCCTCCACTTT
-	TRBV6-6	-	TRBJ2-5	CASKWSIQETQYF	TGTGCCAGCAAATGGTCCATTCAAGAGACCCAGTACTTC
once	TRBV10-3	-	TRBJ2-7	CASSVPGGRGYEQYF	TGTGCCAGCAGTGTTCCGGGGGGCAGGGGCTACGAGCAGTACTTC
-	TRBV5-6	-	TRBJ1-3	CASSLGPDSGNTIYF	TGTGCCAGCAGCTTGGGACCGGACTCTGGAAACACCATATATTTT
-	TRBV27	TRBD1	TRBJ1-6	CASSLLRAGGNSPRHF	TGTGCCAGCAGTTTATTAAGGGCAGGGGGTAATTCACCCCGCCACTTT
-	TRBV19	TRBD1	TRBJ2-1	CASLGQGSYNEQFF	TGTGCTAGCCTCGGACAGGGATCCTACAATGAGCAGTTCTTC
-	TRBV7-8	-	TRBJ2-1	CASSPGYNEQFF	TGTGCCAGCAGTCCCGGGTACAATGAGCAGTTCTTC
many	TRBV14	-	TRBJ1-2	CASSQVIHFYGYTF	TGTGCCAGCAGCCAAGTGATCCATTTCTATGGCTACACCTTC
-	TRBV10-3	-	TRBJ2-7	CAISEGSSYEQYF	TGTGCCATCAGTGAAGGTAGCTCCTACGAGCAGTACTTC
many	TRBV7-3	TRBD2	TRBJ2-2	CASSLTPRLAGGSVELFF	TGTGCCAGCAGCTTAACCCCCCGACTAGCGGGAGGAAGTGTGGAGCTGTTTTTT
-	TRBV19	TRBD2	TRBJ2-3	CASRLGRADTQYF	TGTGCCAGTAGACTAGGGAGGGCAGATACGCAGTATTTT
-	TRBV15	TRBD2	TRBJ2-7	CATSASIAGGPGEQYF	TGTGCCACCAGTGCTTCAATAGCGGGGGGGCCGGGGGAGCAGTACTTC
-	TRBV20-1	-	TRBJ1-2	CTPGVGYGYTF	TGCACCCCCGGAGTCGGGTATGGCTACACCTTC
-	TRBV7-9	-	TRBJ1-6	CASSSQAGSPLHF	TGTGCCAGCAGCTCTCAGGCCGGGTCACCCCTCCACTTT
-	TRBV2	-	TRBJ1-1	CASSLGQPAMEAFF	TGTGCCAGCAGCCTTGGACAGCCTGCCATGGAAGCTTTCTTT
many	TRBV19	-	TRBJ2-3	CASSPRGLGGTDTQYF	TGTGCCAGTAGTCCCCGGGGTCTCGGGGGCACAGATACGCAGTATTTT
few	TRBV7-2	-	TRBJ1-5	CASSRSPQPQHF	TGTGCCAGCAGCCGCTCCCCCCAGCCCCAGCATTTT
-	TRBV29-1	-	TRBJ1-1	CSVGGWDTEAFF	TGCAGCGTTGGGGGATGGGACACTGAAGCTTTCTTT
many	TRBV29-1	TRBD1	TRBJ2-7	CSVEIGDRGYEQYF	TGCAGCGTTGAAATTGGGGACAGGGGCTACGAGCAGTACTTC
-	TRBV20-1	TRBD2	TRBJ2-3	CSAVKRGDTDTQYF	TGCAGTGCCGTAAAGCGGGGGGACACAGATACGCAGTATTTT
-	TRBV19	-	TRBJ2-1	CASSIGRASSSYNEQFF	TGTGCCAGTAGTATCGGCAGGGCTAGTAGCTCCTACAATGAGCAGTTCTTC
few	TRBV7-2	-	TRBJ1-1	CASSFGRDTEAFF	TGTGCCAGCAGCTTTGGACGGGACACTGAAGCTTTCTTT
-	TRBV10-2	-	TRBJ1-1	CASRDSSTEAFF	TGCGCCAGCAGGGATAGTAGCACTGAAGCTTTCTTT
-	TRBV5-1	-	TRBJ1-2	CASSSSWTANYGYTF	TGCGCCAGCAGCTCTTCCTGGACAGCCAACTATGGCTACACCTTC
many	TRBV10-3	TRBD1	TRBJ1-1	CAIQPTQGAGTEAFF	TGTGCCATCCAACCCACCCAGGGGGCAGGCACTGAAGCTTTCTTT
many	TRBV19	-	TRBJ1-6	CATTGGSYNSPLHF	TGTGCCACCACGGGGGGGTCCTATAATTCACCCCTCCACTTT
many	TRBV2	TRBD1	TRBJ1-2	CASFRTGASLDGYTF	TGTGCCAGCTTTAGGACAGGGGCGTCTTTGGATGGCTACACCTTC
few	TRBV7-3	TRBD1	TRBJ2-1	CASSTTGVEQFF	TGTGCCAGTAGTACGACAGGGGTCGAGCAGTTCTTC
many	TRBV6-5	TRBD2	TRBJ2-7	CASSSGLGYYEQYF	TGTGCCAGCAGCTCCGGACTAGGCTACTACGAGCAGTACTTC
many	TRBV5-1	-	TRBJ2-2	CASMSGITGELFF	TGCGCCAGCATGTCTGGCATCACCGGGGAGCTGTTTTTT
-	TRBV10-1	TRBD2	TRBJ2-5	CASSESNQGGQETQYF	TGCGCCAGCAGTGAGTCGAACCAGGGAGGGCAAGAGACCCAGTACTTC
-	TRBV25-1	-	TRBJ2-1	CATSDLPSRANKQFF	TGTGCCACCAGTGATTTACCCTCCCGAGCCAATAAGCAGTTCTTC
-	TRBV2	TRBD2	TRBJ2-5	CASSLTSGGLETQYF	TGTGCCAGCAGCCTGACTAGCGGGGGTTTAGAGACCCAGTACTTC